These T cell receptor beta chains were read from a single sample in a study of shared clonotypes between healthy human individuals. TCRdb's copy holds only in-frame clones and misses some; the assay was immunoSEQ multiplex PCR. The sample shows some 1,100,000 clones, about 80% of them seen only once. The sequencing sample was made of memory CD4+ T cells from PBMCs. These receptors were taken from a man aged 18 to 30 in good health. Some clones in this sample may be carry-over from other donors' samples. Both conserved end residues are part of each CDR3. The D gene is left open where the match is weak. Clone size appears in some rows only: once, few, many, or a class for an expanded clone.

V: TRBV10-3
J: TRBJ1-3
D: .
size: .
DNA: TGTGCCATCAGTGTCAACAGGGCCTCTGGAAACACCATATATTTT
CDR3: CAISVNRASGNTIYF

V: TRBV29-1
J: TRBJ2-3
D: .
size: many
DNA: TGCAGCGTTAAGAAGGGGCAAGATACGCAGTATTTT
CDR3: CSVKKGQDTQYF

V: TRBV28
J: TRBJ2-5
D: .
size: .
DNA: TGTGCCAGTCGGAGGGAGACCCAGTACTTC
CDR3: CASRRETQYF

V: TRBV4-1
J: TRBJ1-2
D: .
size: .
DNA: TGCGCCAGCAGCCCCGCCCCGACAGGCTACGGCTACACCTTC
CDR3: CASSPAPTGYGYTF

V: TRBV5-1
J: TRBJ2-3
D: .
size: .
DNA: TGCGCCAGCAGCTTGGATGCCGGTTATAGCACAGATACGCAGTATTTT
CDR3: CASSLDAGYSTDTQYF

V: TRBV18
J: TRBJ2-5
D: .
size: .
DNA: TGTGCCAGCTCACCCCAGTCCACTAGTCCCCTCGGGGAGACCCAGTACTTC
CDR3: CASSPQSTSPLGETQYF

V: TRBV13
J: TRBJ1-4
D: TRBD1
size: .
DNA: TGTGCCAGCAGCTTATATGGGACAGGACGGGAAAAACTGTTTTTT
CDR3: CASSLYGTGREKLFF

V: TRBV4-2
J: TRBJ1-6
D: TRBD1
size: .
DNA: TGTGCCAGCAGCCAATCCACAGGGGCGGGGAATTCACCCCTCCACTTT
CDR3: CASSQSTGAGNSPLHF

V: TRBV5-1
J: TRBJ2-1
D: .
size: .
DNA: TGCGCCAGCAGCCCCGACAGTTACAATGAGCAGTTCTTC
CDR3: CASSPDSYNEQFF

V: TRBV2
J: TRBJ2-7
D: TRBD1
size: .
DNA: TGTGCCAGCGTAGAGACAGGGTGGGAATCCAGGAGCTACGAGCAGTACTTC
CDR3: CASVETGWESRSYEQYF

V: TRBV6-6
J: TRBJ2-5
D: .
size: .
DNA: TGTGCCAGCAGTTACCCCCCGGGGAGGCGAGAGACCCAGTACTTC
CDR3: CASSYPPGRRETQYF

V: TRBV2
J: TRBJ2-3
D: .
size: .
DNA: TGTGCCAGCAGTGATGGGGCGTCCTGGGGCCTCACAGATACGCAGTATTTT
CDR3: CASSDGASWGLTDTQYF

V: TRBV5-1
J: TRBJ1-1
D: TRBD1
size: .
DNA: TGCGCCAGCAGCAGGGGACAGGGGGGCACTGAAGCTTTCTTT
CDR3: CASSRGQGGTEAFF

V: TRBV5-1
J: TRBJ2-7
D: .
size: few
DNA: TGCGCCAGCAGCTTGGCCGGGGAAGCCTACGAGCAGTACTTC
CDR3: CASSLAGEAYEQYF

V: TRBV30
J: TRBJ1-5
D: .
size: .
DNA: TGTGCCTGGGTGGGGGGCAATCAGCCCCAGCATTTT
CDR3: CAWVGGNQPQHF

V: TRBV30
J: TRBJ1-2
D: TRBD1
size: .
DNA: TGTGCCTGGATAGGACAGGAGAACTATGGCTACACCTTC
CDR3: CAWIGQENYGYTF

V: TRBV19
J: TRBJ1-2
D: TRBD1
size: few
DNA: TGTGCCAGTAGTCCCCGGACAGGGGGCACGTATGGCTACACCTTC
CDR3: CASSPRTGGTYGYTF

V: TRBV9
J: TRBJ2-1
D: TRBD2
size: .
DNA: TGTGCCAGCAGCGTAGTCGGCGGGAGGGGTCATGAGCAGTTCTTC
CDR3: CASSVVGGRGHEQFF

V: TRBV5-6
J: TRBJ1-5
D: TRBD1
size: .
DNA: TGTGCCAGCAGCTTGGCTCCAGGGGGCGGTCAGCCCCAGCATTTT
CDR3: CASSLAPGGGQPQHF

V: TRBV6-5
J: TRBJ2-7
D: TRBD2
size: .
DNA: TGTGCCAGCAGTAAGGCGGGGGGGGTCCCCTACGAGCAGTACTTC
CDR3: CASSKAGGVPYEQYF

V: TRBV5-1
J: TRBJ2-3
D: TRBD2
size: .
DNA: TGCGCCAGCAGCCCGGGACTAGCGGGAGTCGAGTCGGATACGCAGTATTTT
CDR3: CASSPGLAGVESDTQYF

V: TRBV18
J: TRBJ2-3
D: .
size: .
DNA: TGTGCCAGCGCCGTAAACCAGGGGAGTGCAGATACGCAGTATTTT
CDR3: CASAVNQGSADTQYF

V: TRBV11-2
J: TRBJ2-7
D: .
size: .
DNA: TGTGCCAGCAGAAAAGTAGGACAGCCCCCCTACGAGCAGTACTTC
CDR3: CASRKVGQPPYEQYF

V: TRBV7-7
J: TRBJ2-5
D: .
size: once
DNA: TGTGCCAGCAGCCCCGGTATTTCCGGAGAGACCCAGTACTTC
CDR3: CASSPGISGETQYF

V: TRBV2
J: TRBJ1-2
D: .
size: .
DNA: TGTGCCAGCCGTGGGCCTAGCTATGGCTACACCTTC
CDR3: CASRGPSYGYTF

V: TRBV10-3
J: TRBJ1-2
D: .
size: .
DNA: TGTGCCATCAGTGTGGACTCGGATGGCTACACCTTC
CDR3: CAISVDSDGYTF

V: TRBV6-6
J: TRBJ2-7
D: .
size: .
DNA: TGTGCCAGCAGTTGGAACCCAGGGGATGCCTACGAGCAGTACTTC
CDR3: CASSWNPGDAYEQYF

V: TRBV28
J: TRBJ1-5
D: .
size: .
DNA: TGTGCCAGCAGTCCTACAGGTAATGGCAATCAGCCCCAGCATTTT
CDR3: CASSPTGNGNQPQHF

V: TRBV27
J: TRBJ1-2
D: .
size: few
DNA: TGTGCCAGCAGTTTCTTCCCCTCCAGGGGCTATGGCTACACCTTC
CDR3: CASSFFPSRGYGYTF

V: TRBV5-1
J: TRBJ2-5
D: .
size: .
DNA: TGCGCCAGCAGCCCCACCTTCGGGGGCCAAGAGACCCAGTACTTC
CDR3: CASSPTFGGQETQYF

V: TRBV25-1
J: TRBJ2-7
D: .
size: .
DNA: TGTGCCAGCAGTAGGCAGGGGACCTACGAGCAGTACTTC
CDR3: CASSRQGTYEQYF

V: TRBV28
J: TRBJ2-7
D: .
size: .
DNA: TGTGCCAGCAGTTTAGTAGGTGAGATTTACGAGCAGTACTTC
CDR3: CASSLVGEIYEQYF

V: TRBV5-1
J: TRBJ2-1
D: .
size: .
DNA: TGCGCCAGCAGCTTATGGGACTGGGTCTACAATGAGCAGTTCTTC
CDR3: CASSLWDWVYNEQFF

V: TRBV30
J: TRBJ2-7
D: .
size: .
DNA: TGTGCCTGGAGCCCTCTCCTGGGGGTAACAAGCTCCTACGAGCAGTACTTC
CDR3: CAWSPLLGVTSSYEQYF